Listed here are 18 T cell receptor beta chains from one sample, sequenced in a study of blood T cell repertoires in COVID-19. Profiling relied on immunoSEQ multiplex PCR, and the TCRdb table lists in-frame clones only, not all of them. The sample consists of hundreds of thousands of clones, about 85% of them appearing once. Sequenced input: peripheral blood. The origin of the receptors is a woman in her forties or fifties who had recovered from COVID-19.

The V call is TRBV2, the J call TRBJ2-2, with TRBD2 matching over 9 bases. Germline V lookup: CDR1 SNHLY, CDR2 FYNNEI. This CDR3 comprises 14 residues. J gave up 4 bases and V 4 bases, and 1 base lay outside the gene matches. CDR3 protein: CASSGAGGTGELFF. The CDR3 nucleotides are TGTGCCAGCAGTGGAGCGGGAGGCACCGGGGAGCTGTTTTTT.

The chain couples TRBV7-2 to TRBJ1-5, with D tentatively TRBD1 (5 bases). The CDR3 sequence is 16 residues long. V was shortened by 5 bases and J by 6 bases, with 20 bases between the two germline ends. Germline assignment: CDR1 SGHTA and CDR2 FQGNSA. CDR3 bases: TGTGCCAGCAGCGACAGAGTTGGGGTGGGTGGTCAGCCCCAGCATTTT. This codes for CASSDRVGVGGQPQHF.

This clone was found once. The chain is built from TRBV5-4 and TRBJ1-2; 11 nucleotides match TRBD1. The junction had 6 bases not matched to a gene; V was cut back by 4 bases and J by 7 bases. CDR1 is SGHNT and CDR2 is YYREEE in the germline V gene (reference sequence). The CDR3 covers 14 residues. CDR3 nucleotides: TGTGCCAGCAGCGGTGGGGGACAGGGGGGTGGCTACACCTTC. Amino acid sequence: CASSGGGQGGGYTF.

This clone was counted only a few times. The chain carries TRBV6-5 and TRBJ2-7; D might be TRBD1 (5 bases). Trimming removed 6 bases from V and 0 bases from J, with 9 bases in between. Germline CDR1 and CDR2: MNHEY and SVGAGI. The CDR3 length is 13 residues. The CDR3 loop is CASRYRSSYEQYF. The CDR3 nucleotides are TGTGCCAGCAGATACAGGAGCTCCTACGAGCAGTACTTC.

The sample holds one count of this clone. CDR3 sequence (DNA): TGCGCCAGCAGCCGGGAGGCTAGCTCCTACGAGCAGTACTTC. Encoded protein: CASSREASSYEQYF. The chain carries TRBV5-1 and TRBJ2-7; 7 nucleotides agree with TRBD2. After removal of 4 bases from V and 0 bases from J, the junction contained 4 bases not matched to a gene. The germline CDR1 and CDR2 sequences are SGHRS and YFSETQ. The CDR3 covers 14 residues.

The chain is built from TRBV11-2 and TRBJ1-6; 10 bases are shared with TRBD1. The V gene's germline CDR1 is SGHAT and CDR2 FQNNGV. There are 18 residues in the CDR3. J was trimmed by 10 bases and V by 2 bases; bases with no gene match: 14. The chain's CDR3 is CASSLNAGTGVGISPLHF. The CDR3 bases are TGTGCCAGCAGCTTAAACGCCGGGACAGGGGTCGGTATATCACCCCTCCACTTT. Variable domain in full (rest from reference TRBV11-2 and TRBJ1-6): EAGVAQSPRYKIIEKRQSVAFWCNPISGHATLYWYQQILGQGPKLLIQFQNNGVVDDSQLPKDRFSAERLKGVDSTLKIQPAKLEDSAVYLCASSLNAGTGVGISPLHFGNGTRLTVT.

This clone was seen just once. The genes are TRBV5-6 and TRBJ1-2; 8 nucleotides agree with TRBD1. The J segment lost 3 bases and the V segment lost 4 bases, leaving 8 bases of the junction unmatched. This CDR3 has 15 residues. Per the germline V gene, CDR1 is SGHDT and CDR2 is YYEEEE. CDR3 amino acids: CASSTPGQADYGYTF. The CDR3 nucleotides read TGTGCCAGCAGCACTCCGGGACAGGCGGACTATGGCTACACCTTC.

The V gene is TRBV19, the J gene TRBJ1-4; D is undetermined. The V and J ends lost 6 bases and 5 bases respectively, with 16 bases between them. CDR1 is LNHDA and CDR2 is SQIVND in the germline V gene (reference sequence). The CDR3 consists of 15 residues. Here the CDR3 DNA reads TGTGCCAGTAGGATCCGAGAGGCTGAGAATGAAAAACTGTTTTTT. Amino acids: CASRIREAENEKLFF.

This clone has just a few counts. The rearrangement links TRBV9 to TRBJ2-3; 14 bases fit TRBD2. This CDR3 comprises 15 residues. CDR1 is SGDLS and CDR2 is YYNGEE in the germline V gene. Trimming took 3 bases from V and 4 from J; bases not matched to a gene: 1. CDR3 residues: CASSGLAGGADTQYF. The DNA of the CDR3 is TGTGCCAGCAGCGGACTAGCGGGAGGGGCAGATACGCAGTATTTT.

In DNA, the CDR3 is TGTGCCAGCAGCTCTGCCCAATCTGATTGGAGGCTTCAGCCCCAGCATTTT. It translates to CASSSAQSDWRLQPQHF. V is TRBV28 and J is TRBJ1-5; no clear D. The V gene lost 6 bases and the J gene lost 6 bases, with 24 bases spanning the gap. Germline V gene data show CDR1 as MDHEN and CDR2 as SYDVKM. The CDR3 totals 17 residues.

DNA of the CDR3: TGTGCCAGAAGCCGCTCAAAACAGGTCTGGAATGAGCAGTTCTTC. This translates into CARSRSKQVWNEQFF. V and J are TRBV5-3 and TRBJ2-1; tentative D call: TRBD1 (5 bases). TRBV5-3 is noted as an ORF with a role that remains uncertain. The V end was cut by 4 bases, the J end by 7 bases, with 18 bases between. This CDR3 contains 15 residues.

The CDR3 nucleotides are TGTGCCTGGGGAAACGGACAGAGGTATCAGCCCCAGCATTTT. It codes for CAWGNGQRYQPQHF. This chain links TRBV30 with TRBJ1-5, with D perhaps TRBD1 (6 bases). CDR3 length: 14 amino acids. CDR1 is GTSNPN, CDR2 SVGIG, per germline (reference sequence). The germline V and J ends were trimmed by 5 bases and 5 bases, with 16 bases remaining between them.

This sequence joins TRBV4-3 and TRBJ2-7, with 9 nucleotides matching TRBD1. After removal of 1 base from V and 3 bases from J, the junction contained 22 bases not matched to a gene. Germline CDR1 reads LGHNA; CDR2 reads YSLEER. This CDR3 comprises 21 residues. Here the CDR3 reads CASSQAPPYGTGSVTNYEQYF. DNA of the CDR3: TGCGCCAGCAGCCAAGCGCCCCCATACGGGACAGGGTCAGTTACTAACTACGAGCAGTACTTC.

This sequence joins TRBV6-5 and TRBJ2-1, with 7 bases fitting TRBD2. The CDR3 runs 16 residues. The J segment lost 6 bases and the V segment lost 0 bases, leaving 8 bases of the junction unmatched. Germline values: CDR1 MNHEY, CDR2 SVGAGI. Written as DNA, the CDR3 is TGTGCCAGCAGTTACTCCGCTAGCGGACCCTTCAATGAGCAGTTCTTC. It specifies CASSYSASGPFNEQFF.

The V call is TRBV30, the J call TRBJ1-3; 7 bases fit TRBD1. V lost 5 bases to trimming and J lost 0 bases; unmatched junction nucleotides: 4. Germline lookup yields CDR1 GTSNPN and CDR2 SVGIG (reference sequence). The CDR3 totals 14 residues. CDR3 protein: CAWLGQNSGNTIYF. Here the CDR3 DNA reads TGTGCCTGGCTGGGACAGAACTCTGGAAACACCATATATTTT.

The J gene is TRBJ1-1, the V gene TRBV30, with TRBD1 identical over 11 bases. The CDR3 is made up of 15 amino acids. Trimming removed 2 bases from V and 6 bases from J; junction bases left unmatched: 8. In germline, CDR1 is GTSNPN, CDR2 SVGIG (reference sequence). CDR3 DNA: TGTGCCTGGAGTTCCGGGACAGGGGGACGCGCTGAAGCTTTCTTT. Amino acid sequence: CAWSSGTGGRAEAFF. The variable domain in full, with the rest retrieved from reference TRBV30 and TRBJ1-1, is SQTIHQWPATLVQPVGSPLSLECTVEGTSNPNLYWYRQAAGRGLQLLFYSVGIGQISSEVPQNLSASRPQDRQFILSSKKLLLSDSGFYLCAWSSGTGGRAEAFFGQGTRLTVV.

This chain joins TRBV6-4 and TRBJ2-1; D is unresolved. The germline CDR1 and CDR2 sequences are MRHNA and SNTAGT. There are 16 residues in the CDR3. Trimming took 4 bases from V and 1 from J, leaving 14 bases between them. The CDR3, as DNA: TGTGCCAGCAGTGTGAAGCATACGGTATCCTACAATGAGCAGTTCTTC. Its translation is CASSVKHTVSYNEQFF.

About this clone: The same CDR3 is also encoded by other DNA sequences in this sample. The rearrangement links TRBV4-3 to TRBJ1-5, with TRBD1 as a possible D gene (5 bases). The V end was cut by 0 bases, the J end by 1 base, with 7 bases between. This CDR3 spans 15 amino acids. From germline, CDR1 is LGHNA and CDR2 YSLEER. The CDR3 DNA is TGCGCCAGCAGCCAAGAGCAGGGAAGCAATCAGCCCCAGCATTTT. Translating it yields CASSQEQGSNQPQHF.